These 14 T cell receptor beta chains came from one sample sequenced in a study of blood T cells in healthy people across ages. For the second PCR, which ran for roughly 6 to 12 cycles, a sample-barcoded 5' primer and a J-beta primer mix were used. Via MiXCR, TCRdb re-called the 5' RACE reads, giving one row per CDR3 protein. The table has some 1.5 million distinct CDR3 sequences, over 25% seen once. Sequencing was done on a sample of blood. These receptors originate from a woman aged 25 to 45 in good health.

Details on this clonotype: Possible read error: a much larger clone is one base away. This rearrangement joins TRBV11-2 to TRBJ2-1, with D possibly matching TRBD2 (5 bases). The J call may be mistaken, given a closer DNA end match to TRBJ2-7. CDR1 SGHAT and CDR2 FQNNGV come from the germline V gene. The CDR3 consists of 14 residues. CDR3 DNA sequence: TGTGCCAGCAGGGCGGCTAGCTCCTACAATGAGCAGTACTTC. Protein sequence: CASRAASSYNEQYF.

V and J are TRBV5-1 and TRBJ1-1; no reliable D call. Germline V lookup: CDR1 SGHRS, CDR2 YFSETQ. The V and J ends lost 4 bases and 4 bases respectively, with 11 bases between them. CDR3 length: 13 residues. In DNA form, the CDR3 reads TGCGCCAGCAGCCCCCGGGGTATCACTGAAGCTTTCTTT. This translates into CASSPRGITEAFF. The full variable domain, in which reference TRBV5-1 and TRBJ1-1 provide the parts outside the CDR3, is KAGVTQTPRYLIKTRGQQVTLSCSPISGHRSVSWYQQTPGQGLQFLFEYFSETQRNKGNFPGRFSGRQFSNSRSEMNVSTLELGDSALYLCASSPRGITEAFFGQGTRLTVV.

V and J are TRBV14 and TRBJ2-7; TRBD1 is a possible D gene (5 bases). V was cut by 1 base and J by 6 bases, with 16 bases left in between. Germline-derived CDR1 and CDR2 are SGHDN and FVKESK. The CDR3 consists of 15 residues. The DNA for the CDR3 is TGTGCCAGCAGCCAAGTTGGGCAGGGCAGTGGCGAGCAGTACTTC. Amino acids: CASSQVGQGSGEQYF.

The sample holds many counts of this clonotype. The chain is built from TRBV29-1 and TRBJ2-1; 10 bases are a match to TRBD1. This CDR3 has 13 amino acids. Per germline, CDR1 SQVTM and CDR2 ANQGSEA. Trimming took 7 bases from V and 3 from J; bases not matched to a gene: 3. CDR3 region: CSAGQGFYNEQFF. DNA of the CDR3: TGCAGCGCGGGACAGGGGTTCTACAATGAGCAGTTCTTC.

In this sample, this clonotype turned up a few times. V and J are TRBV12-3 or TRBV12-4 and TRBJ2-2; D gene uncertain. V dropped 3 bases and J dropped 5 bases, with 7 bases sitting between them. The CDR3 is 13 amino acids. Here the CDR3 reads CASSFLSTGELFF. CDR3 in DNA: TGTGCCAGCAGTTTCCTAAGTACCGGGGAGCTGTTTTTT.

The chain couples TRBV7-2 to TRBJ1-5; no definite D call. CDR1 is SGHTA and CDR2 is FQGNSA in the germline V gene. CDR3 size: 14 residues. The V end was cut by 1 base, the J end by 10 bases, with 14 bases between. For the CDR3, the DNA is TGTGCCAGCAGCTTAGGAACCCGGACCCCTCCCCAGCATTTT. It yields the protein CASSLGTRTPPQHF.

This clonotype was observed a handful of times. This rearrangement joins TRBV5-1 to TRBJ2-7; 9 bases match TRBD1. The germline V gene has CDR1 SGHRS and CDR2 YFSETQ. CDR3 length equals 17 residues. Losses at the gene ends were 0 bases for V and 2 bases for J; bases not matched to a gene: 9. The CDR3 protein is CASSLVNRQGGTYEQYF. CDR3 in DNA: TGCGCCAGCAGCTTGGTCAACAGACAGGGGGGGACCTACGAGCAGTACTTC.

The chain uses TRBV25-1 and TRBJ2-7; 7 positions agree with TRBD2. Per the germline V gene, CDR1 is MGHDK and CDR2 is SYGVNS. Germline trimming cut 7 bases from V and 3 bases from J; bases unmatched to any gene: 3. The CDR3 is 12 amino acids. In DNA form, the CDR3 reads TGTGCCAGCAAGGCGGGGGACTACGAGCAGTACTTC. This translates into CASKAGDYEQYF.

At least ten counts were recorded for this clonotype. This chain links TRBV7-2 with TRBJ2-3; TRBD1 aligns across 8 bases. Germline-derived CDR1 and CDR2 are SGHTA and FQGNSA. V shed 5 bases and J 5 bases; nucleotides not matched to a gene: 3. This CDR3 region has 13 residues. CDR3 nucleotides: TGTGCCAGCAGCCTGGACAGGGAAGATACGCAGTATTTT. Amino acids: CASSLDREDTQYF.

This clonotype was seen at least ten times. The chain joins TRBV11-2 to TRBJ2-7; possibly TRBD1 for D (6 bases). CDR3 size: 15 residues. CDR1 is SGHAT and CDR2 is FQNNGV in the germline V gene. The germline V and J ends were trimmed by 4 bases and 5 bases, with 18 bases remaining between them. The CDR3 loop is CASSSLGTRGDEQYF. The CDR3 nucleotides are TGTGCCAGCAGCTCACTCGGGACACGGGGCGACGAGCAGTACTTC.

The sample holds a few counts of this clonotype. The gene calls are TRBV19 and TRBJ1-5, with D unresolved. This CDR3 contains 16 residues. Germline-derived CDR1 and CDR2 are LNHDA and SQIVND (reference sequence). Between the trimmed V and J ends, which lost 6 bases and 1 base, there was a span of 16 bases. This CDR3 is CASRRSEAGSNQPQHF. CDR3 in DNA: TGTGCCAGTAGGAGATCAGAGGCGGGGAGCAATCAGCCCCAGCATTTT.

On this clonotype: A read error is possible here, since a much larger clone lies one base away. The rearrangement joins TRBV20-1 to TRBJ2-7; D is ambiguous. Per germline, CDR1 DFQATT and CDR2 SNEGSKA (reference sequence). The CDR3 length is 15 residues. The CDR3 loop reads CSARDGRADTYERYF. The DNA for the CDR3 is TGCAGTGCTAGAGATGGTCGGGCAGACACCTACGAGCGGTACTTC.

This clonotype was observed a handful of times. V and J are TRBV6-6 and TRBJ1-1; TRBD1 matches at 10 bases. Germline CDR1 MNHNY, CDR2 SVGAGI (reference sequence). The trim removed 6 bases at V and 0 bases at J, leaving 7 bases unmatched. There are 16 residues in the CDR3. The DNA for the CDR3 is TGTGCCAGCAGGACCCGGGACAGGGGATTGAACACTGAAGCTTTCTTT. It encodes CASRTRDRGLNTEAFF.

CDR3 DNA sequence: TGTGCCAGCGCGAGGCAGGGATACCACGAGCAGTACTTC. Translating gives CASARQGYHEQYF. This sequence joins TRBV28 and TRBJ2-7; TRBD1 is a possible D gene (5 bases). Per germline, CDR1 MDHEN and CDR2 SYDVKM. CDR3 length: 13 residues. V was cut by 8 bases and J by 5 bases, with 16 bases left in between.